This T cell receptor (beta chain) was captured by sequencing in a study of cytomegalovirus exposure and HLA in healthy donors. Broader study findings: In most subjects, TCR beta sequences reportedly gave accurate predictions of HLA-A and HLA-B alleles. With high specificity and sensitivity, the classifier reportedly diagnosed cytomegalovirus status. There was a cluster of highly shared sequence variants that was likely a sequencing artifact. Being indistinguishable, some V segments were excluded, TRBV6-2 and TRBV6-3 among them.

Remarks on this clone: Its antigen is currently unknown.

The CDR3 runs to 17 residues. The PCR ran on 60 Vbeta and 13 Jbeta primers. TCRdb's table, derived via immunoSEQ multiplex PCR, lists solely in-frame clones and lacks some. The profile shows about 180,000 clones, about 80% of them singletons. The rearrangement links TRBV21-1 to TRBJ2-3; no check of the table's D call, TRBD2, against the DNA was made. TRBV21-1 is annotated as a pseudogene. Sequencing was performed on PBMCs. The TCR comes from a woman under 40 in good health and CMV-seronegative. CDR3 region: CASSTTTSGGAGDTQYF. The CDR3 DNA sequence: TGTGCCAGCAGCACCACGACTAGCGGGGGGGCAGGAGATACGCAGTATTTT.